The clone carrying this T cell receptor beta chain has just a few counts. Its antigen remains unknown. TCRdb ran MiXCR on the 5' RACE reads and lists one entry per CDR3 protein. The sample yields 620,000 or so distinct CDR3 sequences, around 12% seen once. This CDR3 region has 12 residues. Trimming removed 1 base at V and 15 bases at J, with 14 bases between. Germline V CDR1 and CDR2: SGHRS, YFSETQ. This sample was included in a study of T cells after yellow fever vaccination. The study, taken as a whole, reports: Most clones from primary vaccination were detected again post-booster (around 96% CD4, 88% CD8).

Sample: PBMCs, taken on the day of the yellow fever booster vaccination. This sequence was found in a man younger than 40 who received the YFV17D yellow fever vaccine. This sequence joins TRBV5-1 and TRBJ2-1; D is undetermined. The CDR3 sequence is CASSLSRQRWFF. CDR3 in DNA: TGCGCCAGCAGCTTGTCACGGCAGAGATGGTTCTTC.